This T cell receptor beta chain was identified during a study of blood T cell repertoires in COVID-19. About the study: Some COVID-19 samples were acute and others convalescent; all came from the United States, Italy and Spain. T cells, B-cell-depleted T cells, or PBMCs provided the cDNA or gDNA that served as material.

Original data processing: The assay estimated nucleated cells by amplifying reference gene primers. Sequencing used immunoSEQ multiplex PCR; TCRdb keeps in-frame clones, though not all of them. The V and J calls and clone size are taken from that table; D and trimming were inferred from the DNA. The sample lists 180,000 or so clones, 82% occurring once. The germline gives CDR1 ENHRY, CDR2 SYGVKD. V was clipped by 4 bases and J by 5 bases; unmatched bases: 6. The CDR3 totals 16 residues. Sequencing input: peripheral blood. This TCR was sampled from a woman aged 70 to 79 with acute or convalescent COVID-19. J is TRBJ2-7 and V is TRBV10-3, with 15 bases aligning to TRBD2. The CDR3 sequence: CAISGGLAGGRNEQYF. CDR3 bases: TGTGCCATCAGTGGGGGACTAGCGGGGGGCCGGAACGAGCAGTACTTC.